This passage covers 5 T cell receptor beta chains from one sample sequenced in a study of early T cells in non-severe SARS-CoV-2 infection. TCRdb re-called the 5' RACE reads with MiXCR, one entry per CDR3 protein. The table lists 97,000 or so distinct CDR3 sequences, approximately 10% of them singletons, with roughly 4.8% in the top ten. The sample was whole blood, taken at baseline. These receptors came from an adult who was a healthcare worker with PCR-confirmed SARS-CoV-2 infection or an uninfected control (not recorded which).

The chain combines TRBV7-9 with TRBJ2-1, with 10 bases lining up with TRBD2. Germline trimming cut 1 base from V and 13 bases from J; bases unmatched to any gene: 4. Per germline, CDR1 SEHNR and CDR2 FQNEAQ (reference sequence). There are 13 residues in the CDR3. CDR3 in amino acids: CASSLVASGSQFF. The CDR3 nucleotides read TGTGCCAGCAGCTTAGTTGCTAGCGGGAGTCAGTTCTTC.

The chain joins TRBV4-1 to TRBJ1-1, with a tentative D call TRBD1 (5 bases). Germline loops: CDR1 MGHRA, CDR2 YSYEKL. The CDR3 runs to 17 residues. V lost 4 bases to trimming and J lost 1 base, with 19 bases between them. CDR3 protein: CASSPRSMGTPNTEAFF. CDR3 DNA sequence: TGCGCCAGCAGCCCCCGGTCTATGGGGACCCCGAACACTGAAGCTTTCTTT.

This clonotype occurred many times. This chain uses TRBV5-8 with TRBJ1-5; no clear D. CDR3 size: 14 residues. Per the germline V gene, CDR1 is SGHTS and CDR2 is YDEGEE. V was trimmed by 2 bases and J by 8 bases, leaving 14 bases between them. This CDR3 reads CASSLPTVPKPQHF. The CDR3 DNA follows: TGTGCCAGCAGCTTACCAACAGTCCCTAAGCCCCAGCATTTT.

Ten or more counts support this clonotype. The genes are TRBV7-9 and TRBJ1-1; no reliable D call. The V end lost 4 bases, the J end lost 8 bases, and 11 bases lay between the germline ends. The length of the CDR3 is 12 residues. Germline lookup yields CDR1 SEHNR and CDR2 FQNEAQ (reference sequence). CDR3: CASSWRAAEAFF. CDR3 sequence (DNA): TGTGCCAGCAGCTGGAGGGCGGCAGAAGCTTTCTTT.

This clonotype was seen at least ten times. The rearrangement uses TRBV10-3 and TRBJ2-7; TRBD1 matches at 10 bases. The length of the CDR3 is 14 residues. V lost 6 bases and J lost 3; bases outside the gene matches: 5. CDR1 and CDR2 from the germline V gene are ENHRY and SYGVKD. DNA of the CDR3: TGTGCCATCAGGGCTGGGGACAGGGGCTACGAGCAGTACTTC. Its protein product is CAIRAGDRGYEQYF.